Below are 2 T cell receptor beta chains sequenced from a single sample in a study of blood T cell repertoires in COVID-19. TCRdb's table, derived via immunoSEQ multiplex PCR, lists solely in-frame clones and lacks some. The sample includes over 130,000 clones, nearly 85% of them seen just once. The sequenced material came from PBMCs or T cells enriched from blood (not recorded which). The receptors derive from a man aged 50 to 59 in a cohort exposed to, infected with or recovered from COVID-19 (not recorded which).

This chain connects TRBV18 to TRBJ1-3; no reliable D call. V shed 5 bases and J shed 1 base, with 9 bases lying between them. Germline V gives CDR1 KGHSH, CDR2 LQKENI. This CDR3 region has 14 residues. Here the CDR3 DNA reads TGTGCCAGCTCATCCCGGGAGTCTGGAAACACCATATATTTT. Translated: CASSSRESGNTIYF.

The chain joins TRBV5-1 to TRBJ2-3, with D unclear. V lost 0 bases and J 4 bases, leaving 12 bases between the germline ends. The CDR3 extends over 15 amino acids. Per the germline V gene, CDR1 is SGHRS and CDR2 is YFSETQ. The CDR3 protein is CASSLEARPPDTQYF. For the CDR3, the DNA is TGCGCCAGCAGCTTGGAGGCCAGGCCGCCAGATACGCAGTATTTT.